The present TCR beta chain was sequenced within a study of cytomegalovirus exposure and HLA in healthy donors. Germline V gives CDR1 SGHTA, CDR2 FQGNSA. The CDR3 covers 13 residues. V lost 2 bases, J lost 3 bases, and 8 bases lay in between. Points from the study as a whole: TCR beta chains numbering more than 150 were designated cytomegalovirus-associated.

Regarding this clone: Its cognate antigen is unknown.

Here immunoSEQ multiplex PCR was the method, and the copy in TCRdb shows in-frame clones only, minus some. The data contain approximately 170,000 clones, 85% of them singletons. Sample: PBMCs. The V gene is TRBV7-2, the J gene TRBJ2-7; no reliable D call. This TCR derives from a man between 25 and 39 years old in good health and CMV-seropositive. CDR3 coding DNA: TGTGCCAGCAGCTTACAATGGCACTACGAGCAGTACTTC. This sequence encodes CASSLQWHYEQYF.